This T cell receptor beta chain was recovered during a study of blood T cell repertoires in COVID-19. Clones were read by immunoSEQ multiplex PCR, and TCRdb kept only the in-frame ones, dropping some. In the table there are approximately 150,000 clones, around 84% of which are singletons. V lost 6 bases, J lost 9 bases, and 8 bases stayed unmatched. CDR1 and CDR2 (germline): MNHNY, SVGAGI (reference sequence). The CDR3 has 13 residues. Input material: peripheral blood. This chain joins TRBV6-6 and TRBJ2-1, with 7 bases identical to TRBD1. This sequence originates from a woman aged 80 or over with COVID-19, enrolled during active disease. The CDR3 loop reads CASRRGPTSEQFF. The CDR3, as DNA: TGTGCCAGCAGGAGGGGGCCTACCAGTGAGCAGTTCTTC.